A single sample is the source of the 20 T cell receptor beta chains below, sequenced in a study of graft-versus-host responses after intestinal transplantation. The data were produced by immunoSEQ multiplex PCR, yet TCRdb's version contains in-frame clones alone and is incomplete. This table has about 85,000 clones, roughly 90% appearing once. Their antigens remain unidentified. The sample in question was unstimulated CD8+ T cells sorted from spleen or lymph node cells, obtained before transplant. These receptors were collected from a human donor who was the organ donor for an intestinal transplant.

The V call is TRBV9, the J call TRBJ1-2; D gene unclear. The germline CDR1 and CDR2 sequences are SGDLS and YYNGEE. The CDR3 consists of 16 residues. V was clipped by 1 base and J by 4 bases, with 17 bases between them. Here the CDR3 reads CASSVSRSDIPYGYTF. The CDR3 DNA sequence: TGTGCCAGCAGCGTATCCCGCTCAGATATCCCCTATGGCTACACCTTC.

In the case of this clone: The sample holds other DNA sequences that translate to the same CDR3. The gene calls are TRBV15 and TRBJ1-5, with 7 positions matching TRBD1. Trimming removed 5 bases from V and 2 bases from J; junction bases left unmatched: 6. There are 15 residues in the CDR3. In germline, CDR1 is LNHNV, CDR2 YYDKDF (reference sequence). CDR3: CATSVGQGGNQPQHF. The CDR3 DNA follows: TGTGCCACCAGCGTCGGTCAGGGGGGCAATCAGCCCCAGCATTTT.

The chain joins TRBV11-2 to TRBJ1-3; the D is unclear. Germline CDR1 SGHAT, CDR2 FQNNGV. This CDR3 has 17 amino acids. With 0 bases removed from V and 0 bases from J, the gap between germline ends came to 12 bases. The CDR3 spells CASSLDSYTTSGNTIYF. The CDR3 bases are TGTGCCAGCAGCTTAGATTCCTACACTACCTCTGGAAACACCATATATTTT. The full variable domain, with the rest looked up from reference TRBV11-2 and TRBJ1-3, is EAGVAQSPRYKIIEKRQSVAFWCNPISGHATLYWYQQILGQGPKLLIQFQNNGVVDDSQLPKDRFSAERLKGVDSTLKIQPAKLEDSAVYLCASSLDSYTTSGNTIYFGEGSWLTVV.

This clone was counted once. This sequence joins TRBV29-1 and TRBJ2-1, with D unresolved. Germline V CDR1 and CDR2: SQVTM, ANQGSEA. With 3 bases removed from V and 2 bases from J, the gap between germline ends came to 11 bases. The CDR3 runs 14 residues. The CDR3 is CSVETPKAYNEQFF. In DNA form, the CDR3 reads TGCAGCGTTGAGACCCCCAAGGCCTACAATGAGCAGTTCTTC.

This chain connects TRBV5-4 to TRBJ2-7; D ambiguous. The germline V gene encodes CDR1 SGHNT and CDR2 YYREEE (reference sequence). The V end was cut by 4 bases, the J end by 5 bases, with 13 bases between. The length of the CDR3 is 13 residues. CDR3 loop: CASSLRLGNEQYF. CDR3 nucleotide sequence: TGTGCCAGCAGCCTCCGATTAGGTAACGAGCAGTACTTC.

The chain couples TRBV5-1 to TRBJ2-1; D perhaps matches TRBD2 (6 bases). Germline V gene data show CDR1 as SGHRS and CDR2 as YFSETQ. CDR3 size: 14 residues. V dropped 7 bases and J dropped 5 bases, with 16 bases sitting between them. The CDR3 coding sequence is TGCGCCAGCCAGGGTAGCGGAGGGAACAATGAGCAGTTCTTC. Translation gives CASQGSGGNNEQFF.

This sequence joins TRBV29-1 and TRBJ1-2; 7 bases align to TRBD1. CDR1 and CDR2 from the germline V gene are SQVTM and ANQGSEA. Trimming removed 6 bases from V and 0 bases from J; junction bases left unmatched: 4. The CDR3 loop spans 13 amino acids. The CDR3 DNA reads TGCAGCGTAGGCGACAGGGCTAACTATGGCTACACCTTC. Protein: CSVGDRANYGYTF.

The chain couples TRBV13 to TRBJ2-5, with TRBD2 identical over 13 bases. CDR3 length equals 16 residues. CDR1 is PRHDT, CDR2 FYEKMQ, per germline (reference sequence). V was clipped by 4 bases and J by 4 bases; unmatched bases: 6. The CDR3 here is CASSYSGTSGVETQYF. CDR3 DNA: TGTGCCAGCAGCTATTCTGGGACTAGCGGGGTAGAGACCCAGTACTTC.

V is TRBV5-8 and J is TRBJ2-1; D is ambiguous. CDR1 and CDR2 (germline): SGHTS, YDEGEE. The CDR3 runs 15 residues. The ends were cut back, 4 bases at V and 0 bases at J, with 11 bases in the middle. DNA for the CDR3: TGTGCCAGCAGCGCCGGCTCTACCTCCTACAATGAGCAGTTCTTC. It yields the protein CASSAGSTSYNEQFF.

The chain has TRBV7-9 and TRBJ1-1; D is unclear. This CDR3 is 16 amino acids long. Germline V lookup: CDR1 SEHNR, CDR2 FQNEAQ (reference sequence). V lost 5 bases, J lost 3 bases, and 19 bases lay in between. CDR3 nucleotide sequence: TGTGCCAGCAGCCACGTTCCACTTAAAGTCGACACTGAAGCTTTCTTT. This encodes CASSHVPLKVDTEAFF.

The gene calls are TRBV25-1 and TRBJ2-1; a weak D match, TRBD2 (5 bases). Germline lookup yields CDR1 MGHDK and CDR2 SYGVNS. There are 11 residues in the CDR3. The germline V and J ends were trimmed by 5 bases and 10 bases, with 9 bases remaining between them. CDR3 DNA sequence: TGTGCCAGCAGTATTCGGGGAGAGCAGTTCTTC. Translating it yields CASSIRGEQFF.

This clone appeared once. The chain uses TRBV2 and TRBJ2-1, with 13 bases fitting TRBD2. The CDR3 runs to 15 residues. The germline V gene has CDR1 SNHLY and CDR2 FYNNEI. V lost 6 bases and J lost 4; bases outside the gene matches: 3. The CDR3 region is CASRGGLAGYNEQFF. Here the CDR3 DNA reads TGTGCCAGCAGGGGGGGACTAGCGGGGTACAATGAGCAGTTCTTC.

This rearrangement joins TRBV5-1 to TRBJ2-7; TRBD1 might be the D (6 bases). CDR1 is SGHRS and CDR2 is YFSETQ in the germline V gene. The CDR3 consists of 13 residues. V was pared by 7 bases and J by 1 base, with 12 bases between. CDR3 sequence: CASWGQGSYEQYF. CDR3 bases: TGCGCCAGCTGGGGGCAGGGATCCTACGAGCAGTACTTC.

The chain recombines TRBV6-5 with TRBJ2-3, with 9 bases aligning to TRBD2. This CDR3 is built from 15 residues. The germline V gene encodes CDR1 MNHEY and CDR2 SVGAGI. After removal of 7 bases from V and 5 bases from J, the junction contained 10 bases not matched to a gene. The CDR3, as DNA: TGTGCCAGCAAACCGGGACTAGCAGAGGGAGATACGCAGTATTTT. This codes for CASKPGLAEGDTQYF.

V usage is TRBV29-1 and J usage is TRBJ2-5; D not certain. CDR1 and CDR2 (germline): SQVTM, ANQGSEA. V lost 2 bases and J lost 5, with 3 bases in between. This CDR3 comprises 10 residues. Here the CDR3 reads CSVERETQYF. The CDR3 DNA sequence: TGCAGCGTTGAACGGGAGACCCAGTACTTC.

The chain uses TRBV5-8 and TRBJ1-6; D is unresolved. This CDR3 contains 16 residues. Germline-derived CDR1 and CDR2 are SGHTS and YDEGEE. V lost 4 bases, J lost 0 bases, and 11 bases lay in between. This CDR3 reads CASSGKKSSYNSPLHF. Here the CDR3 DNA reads TGTGCCAGCAGCGGGAAGAAAAGCTCCTATAATTCACCCCTCCACTTT.

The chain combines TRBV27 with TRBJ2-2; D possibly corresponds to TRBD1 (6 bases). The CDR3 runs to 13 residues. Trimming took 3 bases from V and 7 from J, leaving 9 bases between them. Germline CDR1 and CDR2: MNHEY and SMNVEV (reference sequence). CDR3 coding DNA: TGTGCCAGCAGTTTTATAGGGGGCGGGGAGCTGTTTTTT. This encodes CASSFIGGGELFF.

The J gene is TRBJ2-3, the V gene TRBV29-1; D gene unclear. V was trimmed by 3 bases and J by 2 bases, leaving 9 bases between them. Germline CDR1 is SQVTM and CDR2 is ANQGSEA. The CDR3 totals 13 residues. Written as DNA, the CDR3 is TGCAGCGTTGAGGCGCAACTCACAGATACGCAGTATTTT. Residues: CSVEAQLTDTQYF.

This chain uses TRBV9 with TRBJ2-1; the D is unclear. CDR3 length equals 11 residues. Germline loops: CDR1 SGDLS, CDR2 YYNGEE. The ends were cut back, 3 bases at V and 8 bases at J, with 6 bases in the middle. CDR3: CASSASDEQFF. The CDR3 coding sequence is TGTGCCAGCAGCGCCTCTGATGAGCAGTTCTTC.

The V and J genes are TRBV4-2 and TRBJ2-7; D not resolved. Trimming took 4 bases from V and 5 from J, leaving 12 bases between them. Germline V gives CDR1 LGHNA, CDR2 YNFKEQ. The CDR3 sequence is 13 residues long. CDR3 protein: CASSLGFPHEQYF. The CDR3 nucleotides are TGTGCCAGCAGCCTCGGGTTCCCCCACGAGCAGTACTTC.